This is a list of T cell receptor beta chains from one sample in a study of T cell responses to AZD1222 COVID-19 vaccine. Produced via immunoSEQ multiplex PCR; TCRdb's table is partial and in-frame only. The table records 85,000 or so clones, 90% to 95% of them present only once. The sample consisted of peripheral blood, taken 28 days after the second AZD1222 dose. The receptor set was obtained from an adult who received the AZD1222 COVID-19 vaccine. The CDR3 runs from the conserved cysteine through the conserved F or W. The D gene is left open where the match is weak. Clone size is stated in some rows and not others, as once, few, many or a class when expanded.

v_call: TRBV2; j_call: TRBJ1-5; d_call: .; clone_size: .; cdr3_nt: TGTGCCAGCAGTGAAGTGTTTAGCAATCAGCCCCAGCATTTT; cdr3_aa: CASSEVFSNQPQHF
v_call: TRBV29-1; j_call: TRBJ1-1; d_call: .; clone_size: .; cdr3_nt: TGCAGCGTTGTTCCGGGATGGAACACTGAAGCTTTCTTT; cdr3_aa: CSVVPGWNTEAFF
v_call: TRBV11-2; j_call: TRBJ1-2; d_call: .; clone_size: .; cdr3_nt: TGTGCCAGCAGCTTAGCCCCGGAGATGGGTGGCTACACCTTC; cdr3_aa: CASSLAPEMGGYTF
v_call: TRBV12-5; j_call: TRBJ1-2; d_call: TRBD1; clone_size: .; cdr3_nt: TGTGCTAGTGGATACGGGACAGCTCAACGGACTGGCTACACCTTC; cdr3_aa: CASGYGTAQRTGYTF
v_call: TRBV4-1; j_call: TRBJ1-6; d_call: .; clone_size: .; cdr3_nt: TGCGCCAGCAGCTCAACGGGATTAAGCTCCTATAATTCACCCCTCCACTTT; cdr3_aa: CASSSTGLSSYNSPLHF
v_call: TRBV30; j_call: TRBJ1-5; d_call: .; clone_size: once; cdr3_nt: TGTGCCTGGAGTCCCCTTAGCAATCAGCCCCAGCATTTT; cdr3_aa: CAWSPLSNQPQHF
v_call: TRBV19; j_call: TRBJ1-3; d_call: .; clone_size: .; cdr3_nt: TGTGCCGCCGCAATGAATCATCCCGGAAACACCATATATTTT; cdr3_aa: CAAAMNHPGNTIYF
v_call: TRBV19; j_call: TRBJ1-5; d_call: .; clone_size: .; cdr3_nt: TGTGCCAGTAGTATGCGACATCAGCCCCAGCATTTT; cdr3_aa: CASSMRHQPQHF
v_call: TRBV27; j_call: TRBJ2-3; d_call: .; clone_size: once; cdr3_nt: TGTGCCAGCAGTCGGACGAGAGTTTCATATACGCAGTATTTT; cdr3_aa: CASSRTRVSYTQYF
v_call: TRBV5-1; j_call: TRBJ2-7; d_call: .; clone_size: .; cdr3_nt: TGCGCCAGCAGCCTCGGGACAACCTACGAGCAGTACTTC; cdr3_aa: CASSLGTTYEQYF
v_call: TRBV6-5; j_call: TRBJ2-1; d_call: .; clone_size: .; cdr3_nt: TGTGCCAGCACCGCAGGGTTTTACAATGAGCAGTTCTTC; cdr3_aa: CASTAGFYNEQFF
v_call: TRBV10-1; j_call: TRBJ1-5; d_call: .; clone_size: .; cdr3_nt: TGCGCCAGCAGTGAGTGGGTGGGACCCCAGCATTTT; cdr3_aa: CASSEWVGPQHF
v_call: TRBV30; j_call: TRBJ1-2; d_call: .; clone_size: .; cdr3_nt: TGTGCCTGGAGTACTAACTATGGCTACACCTTC; cdr3_aa: CAWSTNYGYTF
v_call: TRBV3-1/TRBV3-2; j_call: TRBJ1-5; d_call: .; clone_size: .; cdr3_nt: TGTGCCAGCAGCCGGAGAGGGGGACAGCCCCAGCATTTT; cdr3_aa: CASSRRGGQPQHF
v_call: TRBV5-4; j_call: TRBJ1-1; d_call: .; clone_size: once; cdr3_nt: TGTGCCAGCAGCTTGGGCGCGGGGAGCACTGAAGCTTTCTTT; cdr3_aa: CASSLGAGSTEAFF
v_call: TRBV11-2; j_call: TRBJ1-5; d_call: .; clone_size: .; cdr3_nt: TGTGCCAGCACCCAAGGACAGCTCCCGAATCAGCCCCAGCATTTT; cdr3_aa: CASTQGQLPNQPQHF
v_call: TRBV5-8; j_call: TRBJ2-1; d_call: TRBD2; clone_size: .; cdr3_nt: TGTGCCAGCAGCCCCCGACTAGCGGCGCAGTTCTTC; cdr3_aa: CASSPRLAAQFF
v_call: TRBV5-1; j_call: TRBJ2-1; d_call: TRBD1; clone_size: .; cdr3_nt: TGCGCCAGCAGCACCCAGACAGGGGGAAATGAGCAGTTCTTC; cdr3_aa: CASSTQTGGNEQFF
v_call: TRBV5-1; j_call: TRBJ2-5; d_call: .; clone_size: .; cdr3_nt: TGCGCCAGCAGCTTGATTCCAGGCCAAGAGACCCAGTACTTC; cdr3_aa: CASSLIPGQETQYF
v_call: TRBV12-3/TRBV12-4; j_call: TRBJ1-4; d_call: TRBD1; clone_size: .; cdr3_nt: TGTGCCAGCAGCGGGACAGTATTAAAACTGTTTTTT; cdr3_aa: CASSGTVLKLFF
v_call: TRBV30; j_call: TRBJ2-7; d_call: TRBD1; clone_size: .; cdr3_nt: TGTGCCTGGAGTTCACCGGGACAGGGGTTGCACGAGCAGTACTTC; cdr3_aa: CAWSSPGQGLHEQYF
v_call: TRBV9; j_call: TRBJ2-5; d_call: .; clone_size: .; cdr3_nt: TGTGCCAGCAGCGTAGCTACGGCAGGGAGTATTCAGGAGACCCAGTACTTC; cdr3_aa: CASSVATAGSIQETQYF
v_call: TRBV27; j_call: TRBJ1-6; d_call: TRBD1; clone_size: .; cdr3_nt: TGTGCCAGCAGAAGGGACAGGCCTTCACCCCTCCACTTT; cdr3_aa: CASRRDRPSPLHF
v_call: TRBV6-5; j_call: TRBJ2-1; d_call: .; clone_size: .; cdr3_nt: TGTGCCAGCAGGACCTCAGGACTCTCCTACAATGAGCAGTTCTTC; cdr3_aa: CASRTSGLSYNEQFF
v_call: TRBV14; j_call: TRBJ2-1; d_call: TRBD2; clone_size: .; cdr3_nt: TGTGCCAGCAGCCGGATGACTAGCGGGCTGGGTGAGCAGTTCTTC; cdr3_aa: CASSRMTSGLGEQFF
v_call: TRBV13; j_call: TRBJ1-2; d_call: .; clone_size: .; cdr3_nt: TGTGCCAGCAGCTTAGGTAGAGGCAGAAGAAGCTATGGCTACACCTTC; cdr3_aa: CASSLGRGRRSYGYTF
v_call: TRBV15; j_call: TRBJ1-1; d_call: TRBD1; clone_size: once; cdr3_nt: TGTGCCACCAGCAGAGAGGGGACAGGGGCTTTTGGGGCTTTCTTT; cdr3_aa: CATSREGTGAFGAFF
v_call: TRBV14; j_call: TRBJ2-7; d_call: TRBD1; clone_size: .; cdr3_nt: TGTGCCAGCAGCTTACTGACAGGGAGTCGCCATCCCTACGAGCAGTACTTC; cdr3_aa: CASSLLTGSRHPYEQYF
v_call: TRBV29-1; j_call: TRBJ2-1; d_call: TRBD2; clone_size: .; cdr3_nt: TGCAGCGTTGCAGAAGCGGGAGGGCCTGGGTACAATGAGCAGTTCTTC; cdr3_aa: CSVAEAGGPGYNEQFF
v_call: TRBV20-1; j_call: TRBJ1-5; d_call: .; clone_size: once; cdr3_nt: TGCAGTGCTAGTTTGGGTCACGGCAATCAGCCCCAGCATTTT; cdr3_aa: CSASLGHGNQPQHF
v_call: TRBV10-2; j_call: TRBJ2-5; d_call: .; clone_size: .; cdr3_nt: TGCGCCAGCAGTTCCAGCCTAACGGGGGAGACCCAGTACTTC; cdr3_aa: CASSSSLTGETQYF
v_call: TRBV10-2; j_call: TRBJ1-1; d_call: .; clone_size: .; cdr3_nt: TGCGCCAGCAGCCGGTTAGACGAAAACACTGAAGCTTTCTTT; cdr3_aa: CASSRLDENTEAFF
v_call: TRBV3-1/TRBV3-2; j_call: TRBJ1-5; d_call: .; clone_size: .; cdr3_nt: TGTGCCAGCAGCCAAGGGGGACTTTATAGCAATCAGCCCCAGCATTTT; cdr3_aa: CASSQGGLYSNQPQHF
v_call: TRBV28; j_call: TRBJ1-5; d_call: .; clone_size: .; cdr3_nt: TGTGCCAGCAAACCCTTGGGCAATCAGCCCCAGCATTTT; cdr3_aa: CASKPLGNQPQHF
v_call: TRBV11-3; j_call: TRBJ2-2; d_call: .; clone_size: .; cdr3_nt: TGTGCCAGCAGCTTAGATCGGTGGGAGACTACAACTGCCGGGGAGCTGTTTTTT; cdr3_aa: CASSLDRWETTTAGELFF